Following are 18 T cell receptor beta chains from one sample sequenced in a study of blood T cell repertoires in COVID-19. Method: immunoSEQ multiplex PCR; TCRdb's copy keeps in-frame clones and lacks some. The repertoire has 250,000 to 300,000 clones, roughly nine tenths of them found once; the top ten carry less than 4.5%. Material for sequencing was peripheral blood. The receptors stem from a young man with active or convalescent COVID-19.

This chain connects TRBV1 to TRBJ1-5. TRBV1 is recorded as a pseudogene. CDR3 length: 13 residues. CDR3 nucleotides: TGCACCAGCAGCCAAGTGGGGAGTTGGCCCCAGCATTTT. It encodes CTSSQVGSWPQHF.

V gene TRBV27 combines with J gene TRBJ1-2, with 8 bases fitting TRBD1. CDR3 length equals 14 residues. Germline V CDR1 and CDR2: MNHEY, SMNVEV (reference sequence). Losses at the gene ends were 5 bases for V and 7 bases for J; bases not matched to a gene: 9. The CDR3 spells CASSLRNRGTGYTF. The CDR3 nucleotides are TGTGCCAGCAGTCTTCGGAACAGGGGGACTGGCTACACCTTC.

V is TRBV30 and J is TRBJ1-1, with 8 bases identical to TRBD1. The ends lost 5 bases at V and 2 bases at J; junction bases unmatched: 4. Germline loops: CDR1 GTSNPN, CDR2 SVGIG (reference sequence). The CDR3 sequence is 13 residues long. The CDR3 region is CAWSGTGNTEAFF. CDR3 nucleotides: TGTGCCTGGTCCGGGACAGGTAACACTGAAGCTTTCTTT.

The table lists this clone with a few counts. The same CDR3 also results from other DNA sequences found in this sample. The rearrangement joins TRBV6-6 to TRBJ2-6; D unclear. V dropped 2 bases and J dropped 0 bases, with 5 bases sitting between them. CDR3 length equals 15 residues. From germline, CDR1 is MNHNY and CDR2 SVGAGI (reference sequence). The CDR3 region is CASSYHSSGANVLTF. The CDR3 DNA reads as TGTGCCAGCAGTTACCACAGCTCTGGGGCCAACGTCCTGACTTTC.

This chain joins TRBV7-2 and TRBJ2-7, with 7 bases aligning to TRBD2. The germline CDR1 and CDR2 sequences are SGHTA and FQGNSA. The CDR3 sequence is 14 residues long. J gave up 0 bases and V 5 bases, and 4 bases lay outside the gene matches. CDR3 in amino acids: CASSPGRSSYEQYF. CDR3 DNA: TGTGCCAGCAGCCCCGGGAGGAGCTCCTACGAGCAGTACTTC. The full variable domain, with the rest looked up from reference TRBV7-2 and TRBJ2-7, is GAGVSQSPSNKVTEKGKDVELRCDPISGHTALYWYRQSLGQGLEFLIYFQGNSAPDKSGLPSDRFSAERTGGSVSTLTIQRTQQEDSAVYLCASSPGRSSYEQYFGPGTRLTVT.

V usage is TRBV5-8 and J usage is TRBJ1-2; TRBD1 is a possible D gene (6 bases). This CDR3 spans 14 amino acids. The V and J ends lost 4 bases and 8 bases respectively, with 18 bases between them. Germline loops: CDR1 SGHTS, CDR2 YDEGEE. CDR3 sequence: CASSQTDRRLGYTF. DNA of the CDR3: TGTGCCAGCAGCCAAACCGACAGGCGCTTGGGCTACACCTTC.

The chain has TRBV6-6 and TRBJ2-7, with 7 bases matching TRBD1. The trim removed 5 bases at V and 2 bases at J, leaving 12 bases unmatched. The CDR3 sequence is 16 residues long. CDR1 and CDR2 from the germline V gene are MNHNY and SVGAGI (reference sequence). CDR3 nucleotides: TGTGCCAGCAGTCGAAAGAGGGGAACAGGGGCCTACGAGCAGTACTTC. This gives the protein CASSRKRGTGAYEQYF.

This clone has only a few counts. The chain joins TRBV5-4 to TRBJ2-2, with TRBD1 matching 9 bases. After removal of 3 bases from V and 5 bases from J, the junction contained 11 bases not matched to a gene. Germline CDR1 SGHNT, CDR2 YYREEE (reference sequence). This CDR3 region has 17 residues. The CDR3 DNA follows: TGTGCCAGCAGCTCCGGTCTCACGGGACAGGGAACCGGGGAGCTGTTTTTT. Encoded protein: CASSSGLTGQGTGELFF.

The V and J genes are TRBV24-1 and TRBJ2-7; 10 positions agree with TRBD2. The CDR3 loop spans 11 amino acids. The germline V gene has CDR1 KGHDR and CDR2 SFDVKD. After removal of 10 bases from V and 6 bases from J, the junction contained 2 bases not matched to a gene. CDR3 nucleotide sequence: TGTGCCACGGAGCGGGGGGGCGAGCAGTACTTC. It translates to CATERGGEQYF.

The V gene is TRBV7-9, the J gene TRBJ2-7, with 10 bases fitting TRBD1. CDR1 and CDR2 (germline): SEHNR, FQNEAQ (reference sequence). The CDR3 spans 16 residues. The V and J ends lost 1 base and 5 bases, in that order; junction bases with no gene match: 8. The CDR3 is CASSLESRDRGHEQYF. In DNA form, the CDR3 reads TGTGCCAGCAGCTTAGAAAGCCGGGACAGGGGCCACGAGCAGTACTTC.

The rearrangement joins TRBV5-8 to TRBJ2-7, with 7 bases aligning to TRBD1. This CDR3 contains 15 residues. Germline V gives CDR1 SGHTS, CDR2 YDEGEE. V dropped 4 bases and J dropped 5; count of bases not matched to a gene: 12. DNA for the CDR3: TGTGCCAGCAGCCCCCGTAGGGGGCTTAGCGACGAGCAGTACTTC. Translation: CASSPRRGLSDEQYF.

CDR3 DNA sequence: TGTGCCAGTAGTCTACAGGACTCCTACGAGCAGTACTTC. It is translated as CASSLQDSYEQYF. The chain combines TRBV19 with TRBJ2-7; the D gene is possibly TRBD1 (5 bases). V was cut by 5 bases and J by 0 bases, with 8 bases left in between. The CDR3 spans 13 residues. Germline loops: CDR1 LNHDA, CDR2 SQIVND (reference sequence). Full variable domain (remainder filled in from reference TRBV19 and TRBJ2-7): DGGITQSPKYLFRKEGQNVTLSCEQNLNHDAMYWYRQDPGQGLRLIYYSQIVNDFQKGDIAEGYSVSREKKESFPLTVTSAQKNPTAFYLCASSLQDSYEQYFGPGTRLTVT.

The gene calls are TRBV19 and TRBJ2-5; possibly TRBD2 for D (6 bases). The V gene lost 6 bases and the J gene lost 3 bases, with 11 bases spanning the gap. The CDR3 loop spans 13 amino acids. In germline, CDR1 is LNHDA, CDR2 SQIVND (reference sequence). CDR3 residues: CASRKLAEETQYF. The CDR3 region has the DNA TGTGCCAGTAGAAAACTAGCCGAAGAGACCCAGTACTTC.

The CDR3, as DNA: TGTGCCAGCAGCCAGACTGGCGGCGAGCAGTACTTC. This sequence encodes CASSQTGGEQYF. The chain couples TRBV11-3 to TRBJ2-7; no clear D gene. Germline loops: CDR1 SGHNT, CDR2 YENEEA. Trimming took 5 bases from V and 6 from J, leaving 11 bases between them. This CDR3 is 12 amino acids long. The variable domain in full, completed from reference TRBV11-3 and TRBJ2-7, reads EAGVVQSPRYKIIEKKQPVAFWCNPISGHNTLYWYLQNLGQGPELLIRYENEEAVDDSQLPKDRFSAERLKGVDSTLKIQPAELGDSAVYLCASSQTGGEQYFGPGTRLTVT.

The CDR3 nucleotides read TGCGCCAGCAGCCAAGAGTATTCTTACACCGGGGAGCTGTTTTTT. This gives the protein CASSQEYSYTGELFF. The chain carries TRBV4-3 and TRBJ2-2; the D is unclear. CDR3 length: 15 amino acids. V was pared by 0 bases and J by 3 bases, with 8 bases between. Per the germline V gene, CDR1 is LGHNA and CDR2 is YSLEER.

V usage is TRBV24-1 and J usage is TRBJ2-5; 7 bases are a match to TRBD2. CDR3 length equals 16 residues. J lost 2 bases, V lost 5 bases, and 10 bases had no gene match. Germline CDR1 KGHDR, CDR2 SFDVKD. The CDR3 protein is CATSAHAGEDQETQYF. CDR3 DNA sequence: TGTGCCACCAGTGCTCATGCGGGAGAGGATCAAGAGACCCAGTACTTC.

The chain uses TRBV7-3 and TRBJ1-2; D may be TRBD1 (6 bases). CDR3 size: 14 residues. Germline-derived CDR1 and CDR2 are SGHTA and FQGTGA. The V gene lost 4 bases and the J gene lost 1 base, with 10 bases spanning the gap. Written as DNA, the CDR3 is TGTGCCAGCAGCTACAGGGAGGGTAACTATGGCTACACCTTC. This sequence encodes CASSYREGNYGYTF.

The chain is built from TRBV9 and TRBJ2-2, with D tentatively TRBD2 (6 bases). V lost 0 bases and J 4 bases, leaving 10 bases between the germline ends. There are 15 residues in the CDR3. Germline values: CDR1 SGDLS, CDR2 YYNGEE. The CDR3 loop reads CASSVGAGITGELFF. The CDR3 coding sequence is TGTGCCAGCAGCGTAGGAGCGGGCATCACCGGGGAGCTGTTTTTT.